This TCR beta chain was sequenced in a study of blood T cells in healthy people across ages. Across the whole study: Template switching picked up about one barcoded beta molecule for each two T cells. Overall study results and limits: Strong correlation was found linking TCR beta diversity to naive T cell percentage.

This clonotype came up a few times. Its antigen is still unknown. A sample-barcoded 5' primer and a J-beta primer mix were used in a second PCR of roughly 6 to 11 cycles. Each cDNA molecule, via a template-switch adaptor with 12 random nucleotides, was tagged. Each sample yielded at least 3 million CDR3-containing paired-end reads. TCRdb reprocessed the 5' RACE reads via MiXCR and lists one record per CDR3 protein. The data contain roughly 1,300,000 distinct CDR3 sequences, 59% of them singletons. Deletions cut 5 bases from V and 5 bases from J, with 18 bases between. CDR3 length equals 14 residues. From germline, CDR1 is DFQATT and CDR2 SNEGSKA (reference sequence).

Specimen: blood. This clonotype was obtained from a man between 18 and 29 years old in good health. The V and J genes are TRBV20-1 and TRBJ2-5; tentatively, D is TRBD1 or TRBD2 (5 bases each). CDR3 protein: CSASPSGQRETQYF. CDR3 nucleotide sequence: TGCAGTGCTTCCCCCTCGGGGCAAAGGGAGACCCAGTACTTC.